This T cell receptor (beta chain) was obtained from a study of response to subunit inactivated influenza vaccine. Study-level results: Each seasonal influenza vaccination recruits few new T cells, the authors suggested.

V lost 0 bases, J lost 8 bases, and 15 bases lay in between. CDR1 and CDR2 (germline): SGHRS, YFSETQ. CDR3 length: 15 amino acids. Worth noting for this clonotype: What it recognizes is unknown.

TCRdb re-analysed the RT-PCR reads in MiXCR, keeping a single row per CDR3 protein. The sample holds 550,000 to 800,000 distinct CDR3 sequences, approximately 15% seen once. The receptor was isolated from a man aged 50 or older who received an inactivated influenza vaccine. The chain employs TRBV5-1 and TRBJ2-1, with D tentatively TRBD2 (6 bases). This specimen consisted of PBMCs from blood, obtained 14 days before vaccination. CDR3 nucleotides: TGCGCCAGCAGCTTGGTTACGGGAGCTATAGATGAGCAGTTCTTC. Amino acid sequence: CASSLVTGAIDEQFF.